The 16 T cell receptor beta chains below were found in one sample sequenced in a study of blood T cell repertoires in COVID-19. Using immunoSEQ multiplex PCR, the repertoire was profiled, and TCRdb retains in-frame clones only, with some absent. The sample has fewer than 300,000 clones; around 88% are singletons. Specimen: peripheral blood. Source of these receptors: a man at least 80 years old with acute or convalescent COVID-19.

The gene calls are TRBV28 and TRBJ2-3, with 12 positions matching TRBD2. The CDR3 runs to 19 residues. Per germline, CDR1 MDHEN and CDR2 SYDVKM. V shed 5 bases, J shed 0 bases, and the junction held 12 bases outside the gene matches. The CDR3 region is CASSPDRTSGKTSTDTQYF. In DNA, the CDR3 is TGTGCCAGCAGTCCCGACAGGACTAGCGGGAAAACTAGCACAGATACGCAGTATTTT.

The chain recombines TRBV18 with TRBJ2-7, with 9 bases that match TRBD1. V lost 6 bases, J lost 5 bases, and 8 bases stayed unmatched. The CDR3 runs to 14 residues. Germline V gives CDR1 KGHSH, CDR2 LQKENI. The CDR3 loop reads CASSTRDRANEQYF. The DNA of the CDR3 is TGTGCCAGCTCTACCCGGGACAGGGCTAACGAGCAGTACTTC.

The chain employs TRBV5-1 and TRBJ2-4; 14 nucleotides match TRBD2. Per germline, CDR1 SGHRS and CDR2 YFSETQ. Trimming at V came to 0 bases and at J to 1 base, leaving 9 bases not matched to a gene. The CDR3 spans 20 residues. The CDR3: CASSLAPGLAGEEAKNIQYF. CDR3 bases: TGCGCCAGCAGCTTGGCCCCGGGACTAGCGGGGGAGGAGGCCAAAAACATTCAGTACTTC.

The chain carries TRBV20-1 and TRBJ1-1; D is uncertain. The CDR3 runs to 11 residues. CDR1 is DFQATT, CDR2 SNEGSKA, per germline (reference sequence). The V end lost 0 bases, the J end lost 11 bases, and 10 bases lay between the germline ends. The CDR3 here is CSARDPPEAFF. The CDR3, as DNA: TGCAGTGCTAGAGATCCACCCGAGGCTTTCTTT.

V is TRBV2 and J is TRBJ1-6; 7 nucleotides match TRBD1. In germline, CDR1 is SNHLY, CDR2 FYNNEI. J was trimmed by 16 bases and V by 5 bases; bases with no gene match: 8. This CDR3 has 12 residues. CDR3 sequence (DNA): TGTGCCAGCAGTTTAGCGACAGGGAGTCTCCACTTT. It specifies CASSLATGSLHF.

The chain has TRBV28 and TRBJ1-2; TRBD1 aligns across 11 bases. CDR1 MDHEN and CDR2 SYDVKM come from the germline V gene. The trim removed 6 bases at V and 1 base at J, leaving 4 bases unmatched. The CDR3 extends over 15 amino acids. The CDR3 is CASRTGTGGNYGYTF. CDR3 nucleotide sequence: TGTGCCAGCAGGACGGGGACAGGGGGTAACTATGGCTACACCTTC.

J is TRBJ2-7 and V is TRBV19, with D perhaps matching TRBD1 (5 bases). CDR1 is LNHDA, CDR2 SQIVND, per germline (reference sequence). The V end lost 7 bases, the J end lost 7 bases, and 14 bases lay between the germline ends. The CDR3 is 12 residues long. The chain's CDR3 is CASTQGLREQYF. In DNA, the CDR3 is TGTGCCAGTACCCAGGGCTTAAGGGAGCAGTACTTC.

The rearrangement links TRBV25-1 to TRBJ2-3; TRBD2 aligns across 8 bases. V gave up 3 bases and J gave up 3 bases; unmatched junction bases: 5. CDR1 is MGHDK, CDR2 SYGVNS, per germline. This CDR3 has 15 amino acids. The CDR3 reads CASSEGLVRTDTQYF. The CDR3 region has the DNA TGTGCCAGCAGTGAGGGACTAGTCCGAACAGATACGCAGTATTTT.

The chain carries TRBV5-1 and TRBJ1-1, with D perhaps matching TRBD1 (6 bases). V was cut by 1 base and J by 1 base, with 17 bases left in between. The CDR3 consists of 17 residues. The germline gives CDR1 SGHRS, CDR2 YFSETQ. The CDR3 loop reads CASSLRPLGAANTEAFF. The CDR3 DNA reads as TGCGCCAGCAGCTTGAGGCCTTTGGGGGCGGCGAACACTGAAGCTTTCTTT. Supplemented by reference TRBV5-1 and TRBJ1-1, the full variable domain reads KAGVTQTPRYLIKTRGQQVTLSCSPISGHRSVSWYQQTPGQGLQFLFEYFSETQRNKGNFPGRFSGRQFSNSRSEMNVSTLELGDSALYLCASSLRPLGAANTEAFFGQGTRLTVV.

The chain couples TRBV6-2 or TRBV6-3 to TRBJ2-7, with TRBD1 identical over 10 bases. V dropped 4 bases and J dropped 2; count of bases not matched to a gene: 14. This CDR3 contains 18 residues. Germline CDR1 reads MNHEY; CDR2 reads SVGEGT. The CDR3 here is CASSSATGGFKLAYEQYF. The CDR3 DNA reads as TGTGCCAGCAGTTCGGCGACAGGGGGCTTTAAACTAGCCTACGAGCAGTACTTC.

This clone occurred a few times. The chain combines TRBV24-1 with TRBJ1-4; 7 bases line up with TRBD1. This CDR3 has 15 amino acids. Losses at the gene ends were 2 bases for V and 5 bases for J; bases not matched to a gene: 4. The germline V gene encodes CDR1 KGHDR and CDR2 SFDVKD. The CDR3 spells CATSDSGTVNEKLFF. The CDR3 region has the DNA TGTGCCACCAGTGATTCTGGGACAGTCAATGAAAAACTGTTTTTT.

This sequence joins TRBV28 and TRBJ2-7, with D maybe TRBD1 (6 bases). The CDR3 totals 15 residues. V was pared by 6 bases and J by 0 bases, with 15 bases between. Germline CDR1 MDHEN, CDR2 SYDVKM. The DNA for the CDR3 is TGTGCCAGCAGCCTACCCGGGACACCCTCCTACGAGCAGTACTTC. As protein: CASSLPGTPSYEQYF.

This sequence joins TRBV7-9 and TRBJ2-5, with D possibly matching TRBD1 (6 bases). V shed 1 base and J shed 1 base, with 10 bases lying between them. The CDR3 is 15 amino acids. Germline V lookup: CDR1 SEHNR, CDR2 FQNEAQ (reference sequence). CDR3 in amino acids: CASSLEWDTQETQYF. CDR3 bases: TGTGCCAGCAGCTTAGAGTGGGACACCCAAGAGACCCAGTACTTC.

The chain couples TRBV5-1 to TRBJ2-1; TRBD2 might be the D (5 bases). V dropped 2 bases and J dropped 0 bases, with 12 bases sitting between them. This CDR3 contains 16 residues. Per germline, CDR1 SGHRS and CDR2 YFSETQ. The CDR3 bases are TGCGCCAGCAGCTTTCTACAGCGGAGCTCCTACAATGAGCAGTTCTTC. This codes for CASSFLQRSSYNEQFF.

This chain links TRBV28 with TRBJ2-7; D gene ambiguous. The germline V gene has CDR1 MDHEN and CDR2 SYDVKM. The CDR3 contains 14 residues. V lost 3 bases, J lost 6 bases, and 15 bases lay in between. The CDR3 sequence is CASSFSVSDREQYF. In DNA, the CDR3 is TGTGCCAGCAGTTTCTCGGTCAGCGACCGCGAGCAGTACTTC.

CDR3 loop: CASSLGVGAEYNEQFF. The DNA of the CDR3 is TGCGCCAGCAGCTTGGGAGTGGGAGCTGAATACAATGAGCAGTTCTTC. The chain joins TRBV5-1 to TRBJ2-1, with D possibly TRBD2 on 5 matching bases. Trimming cost V 0 bases and J 4 bases, with 14 bases left between them. The CDR3 is made up of 16 amino acids. Germline V gives CDR1 SGHRS, CDR2 YFSETQ.